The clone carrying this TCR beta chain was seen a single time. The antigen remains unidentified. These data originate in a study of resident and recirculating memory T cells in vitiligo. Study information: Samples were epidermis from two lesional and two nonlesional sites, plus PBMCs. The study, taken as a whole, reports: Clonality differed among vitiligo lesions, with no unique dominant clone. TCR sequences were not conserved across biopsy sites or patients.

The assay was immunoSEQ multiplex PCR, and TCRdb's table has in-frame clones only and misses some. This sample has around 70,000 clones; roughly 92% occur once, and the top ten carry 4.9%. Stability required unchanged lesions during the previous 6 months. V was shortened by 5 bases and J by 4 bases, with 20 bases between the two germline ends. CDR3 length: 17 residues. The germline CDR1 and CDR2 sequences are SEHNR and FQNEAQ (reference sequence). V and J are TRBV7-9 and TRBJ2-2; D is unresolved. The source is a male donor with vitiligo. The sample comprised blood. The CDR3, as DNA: TGTGCCAGCAGCCCCACAGTTTCAGATCTCCGCACCGGGGAGCTGTTTTTT. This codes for CASSPTVSDLRTGELFF.